Listed below are T cell receptor beta chains from one sample, sequenced in a study of response to subunit inactivated influenza vaccine. TCRdb fed the RT-PCR reads into MiXCR, producing one record per CDR3 protein. The sample has around 580,000 distinct CDR3 sequences, roughly 15% seen once. The sequences come from PBMCs from blood, collected 12 days after vaccination. Receptors were obtained from a man aged 50-60 years who received an inactivated influenza vaccine. CDR3s include the opening cysteine and the closing phenylalanine or tryptophan. Fields, in order: V gene, J gene, CDR3 protein.

v_gene: TRBV12-3/TRBV12-4
j_gene: TRBJ2-3
CDR3aa: CASSPHLRTDTQYF

v_gene: TRBV12-3/TRBV12-4
j_gene: TRBJ2-5
CDR3aa: CASAQGPETQYF

v_gene: TRBV29-1
j_gene: TRBJ2-3
CDR3aa: CSAIRGLAPDTQYF

v_gene: TRBV6-2/TRBV6-3
j_gene: TRBJ2-1
CDR3aa: CASSSFRVGDYYNEQFF

v_gene: TRBV28
j_gene: TRBJ2-7
CDR3aa: CASSSWIRGTSYEQYF

v_gene: TRBV7-2
j_gene: TRBJ2-3
CDR3aa: CASSLLLAATDTQYF

v_gene: TRBV28
j_gene: TRBJ2-7
CDR3aa: CASSPLKGARYEQYF

v_gene: TRBV9
j_gene: TRBJ1-5
CDR3aa: CASSTRTGGAYSNQPQHF

v_gene: TRBV28
j_gene: TRBJ2-7
CDR3aa: CASRTGGQSSYEQYF

v_gene: TRBV7-3
j_gene: TRBJ2-3
CDR3aa: CASSTGLAGRDTQYF

v_gene: TRBV25-1
j_gene: TRBJ2-7
CDR3aa: CASSESGIVGYEQYF

v_gene: TRBV7-2
j_gene: TRBJ2-7
CDR3aa: CASSLALLGGSSYEQYF

v_gene: TRBV14
j_gene: TRBJ2-5
CDR3aa: CASSPRTSRETQYF

v_gene: TRBV5-1
j_gene: TRBJ2-6
CDR3aa: CASSFSAGHGANVLTF

v_gene: TRBV7-2
j_gene: TRBJ2-7
CDR3aa: CASSSRDIPYEQYF

v_gene: TRBV5-1
j_gene: TRBJ2-1
CDR3aa: CASSLLSGRGLDEQFF

v_gene: TRBV29-1
j_gene: TRBJ1-3
CDR3aa: CSAGEFGNTIYF

v_gene: TRBV24-1
j_gene: TRBJ1-1
CDR3aa: CATSRGGNTEAFF

v_gene: TRBV20-1
j_gene: TRBJ2-3
CDR3aa: CSAPLDFRATQYF

v_gene: TRBV20-1
j_gene: TRBJ2-7
CDR3aa: CSAFGLATLSYEQYF

v_gene: TRBV28
j_gene: TRBJ2-5
CDR3aa: CASSRPGLAGQETQYF

v_gene: TRBV12-3/TRBV12-4
j_gene: TRBJ1-5
CDR3aa: CASSLLFQPQHF

v_gene: TRBV7-9
j_gene: TRBJ2-5
CDR3aa: CASTVFGASGQETQYF

v_gene: TRBV5-5
j_gene: TRBJ2-7
CDR3aa: CASSPIPLYEQYF

v_gene: TRBV9
j_gene: TRBJ2-3
CDR3aa: CASSVQAGGSQDTQYF

v_gene: TRBV14
j_gene: TRBJ1-4
CDR3aa: CASSRENDREGEKLFF

v_gene: TRBV20-1
j_gene: TRBJ1-5
CDR3aa: CSASSRNSNQPQHF

v_gene: TRBV4-2
j_gene: TRBJ2-1
CDR3aa: CASSGGTSSYNEQFF

v_gene: TRBV20-1
j_gene: TRBJ1-1
CDR3aa: CSAPDRWLNTEAFF

v_gene: TRBV10-3
j_gene: TRBJ1-1
CDR3aa: CAISDSARGSMNTEAFF

v_gene: TRBV20-1
j_gene: TRBJ2-3
CDR3aa: CSAIFSAGGRDTQYF

v_gene: TRBV2
j_gene: TRBJ2-7
CDR3aa: CASTRDRYSYEQYF

v_gene: TRBV28
j_gene: TRBJ2-1
CDR3aa: CASSFAGGKNNEQFF

v_gene: TRBV2
j_gene: TRBJ2-2
CDR3aa: CASSPRGSGGSGELFF

v_gene: TRBV20-1
j_gene: TRBJ2-1
CDR3aa: CSASPGGGNEQFF

v_gene: TRBV29-1
j_gene: TRBJ2-5
CDR3aa: CSVELGGIGETQYF

v_gene: TRBV24-1
j_gene: TRBJ2-3
CDR3aa: CATSGWEAGTDTQYF

v_gene: TRBV5-1
j_gene: TRBJ2-7
CDR3aa: CASKNGQEISYEQYF

v_gene: TRBV29-1
j_gene: TRBJ2-5
CDR3aa: CSAPEGVGTQYF

v_gene: TRBV7-2
j_gene: TRBJ2-1
CDR3aa: CASTTRGEQFF

v_gene: TRBV7-2
j_gene: TRBJ1-2
CDR3aa: CASSSQGEYGYTF

v_gene: TRBV25-1
j_gene: TRBJ2-3
CDR3aa: CASSEPQQGRADTQYF

v_gene: TRBV10-3
j_gene: TRBJ2-4
CDR3aa: CAISEQSAGVTKNIQYF

v_gene: TRBV4-1
j_gene: TRBJ1-6
CDR3aa: CASSPSERGGSPLHF

v_gene: TRBV7-2
j_gene: TRBJ2-7
CDR3aa: CASSLDRGTFYEQYF

v_gene: TRBV5-6
j_gene: TRBJ2-7
CDR3aa: CASTREREVLGEQYF

v_gene: TRBV20-1
j_gene: TRBJ2-6
CDR3aa: CSATPAGSGGANVLTF

v_gene: TRBV29-1
j_gene: TRBJ2-5
CDR3aa: CSVYRTGWRTQYF

v_gene: TRBV7-2
j_gene: TRBJ2-7
CDR3aa: CASSQIKEQYF

v_gene: TRBV11-1
j_gene: TRBJ2-1
CDR3aa: CASSLQTSGGAWDEQFF

v_gene: TRBV12-3/TRBV12-4
j_gene: TRBJ2-5
CDR3aa: CASSLSVGGRASETQYF

v_gene: TRBV5-1
j_gene: TRBJ2-7
CDR3aa: CASSPQGPSSYEQYF

v_gene: TRBV7-3
j_gene: TRBJ2-7
CDR3aa: CASSLRRSELNYEQYF

v_gene: TRBV5-1
j_gene: TRBJ2-2
CDR3aa: CASSERPLGDTGELFF

v_gene: TRBV9
j_gene: TRBJ2-5
CDR3aa: CASTHGQGARETQYF

v_gene: TRBV7-2
j_gene: TRBJ2-7
CDR3aa: CASSSPQGGLPYEQYF

v_gene: TRBV12-3/TRBV12-4
j_gene: TRBJ1-5
CDR3aa: CASSFNRGQPQHF